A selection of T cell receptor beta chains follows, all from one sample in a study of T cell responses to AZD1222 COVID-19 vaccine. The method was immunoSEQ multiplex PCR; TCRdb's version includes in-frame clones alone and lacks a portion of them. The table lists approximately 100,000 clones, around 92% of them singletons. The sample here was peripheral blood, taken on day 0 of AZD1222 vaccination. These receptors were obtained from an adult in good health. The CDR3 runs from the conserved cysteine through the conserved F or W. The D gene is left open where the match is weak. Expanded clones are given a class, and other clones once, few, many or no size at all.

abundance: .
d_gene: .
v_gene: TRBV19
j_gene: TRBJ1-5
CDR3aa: CASSIPGAGSFQPQHF
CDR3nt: TGTGCCAGTAGTATCCCGGGGGCGGGGAGTTTTCAGCCCCAGCATTTT

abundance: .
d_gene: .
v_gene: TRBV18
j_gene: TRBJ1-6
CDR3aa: CASSPRSSYNSPLHF
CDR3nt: TGTGCCAGCTCACCCCGGAGCTCCTATAATTCACCCCTCCACTTT

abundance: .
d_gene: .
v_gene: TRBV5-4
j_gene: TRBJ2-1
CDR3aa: CASSSSVGSYNEQFF
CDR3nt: TGTGCCAGCAGTTCTAGCGTTGGCTCCTACAATGAGCAGTTCTTC

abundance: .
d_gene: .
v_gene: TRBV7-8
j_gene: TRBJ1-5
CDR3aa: CASSLGGQNSNQPQHF
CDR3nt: TGTGCCAGCAGCTTAGGAGGACAGAATAGCAATCAGCCCCAGCATTTT

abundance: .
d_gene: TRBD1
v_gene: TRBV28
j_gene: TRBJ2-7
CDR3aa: CASGPGQGLEQYF
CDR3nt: TGTGCCAGTGGGCCGGGACAGGGGCTCGAGCAGTACTTC

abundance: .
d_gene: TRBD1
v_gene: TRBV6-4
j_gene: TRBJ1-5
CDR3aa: CASSSKTGGDQPQHF
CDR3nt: TGTGCCAGCAGTAGCAAAACAGGGGGTGATCAGCCCCAGCATTTT

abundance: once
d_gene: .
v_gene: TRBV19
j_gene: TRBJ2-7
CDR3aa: CASRLNFGSSYEQYF
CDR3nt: TGTGCCAGTAGGCTCAATTTCGGCAGCTCCTACGAGCAGTACTTC

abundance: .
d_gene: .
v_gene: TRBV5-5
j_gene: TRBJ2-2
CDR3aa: CASSSLSVMNTGELFF
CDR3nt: TGTGCCAGCAGCTCACTGTCTGTAATGAACACCGGGGAGCTGTTTTTT

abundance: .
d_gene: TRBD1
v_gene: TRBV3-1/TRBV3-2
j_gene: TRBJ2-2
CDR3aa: CASSHTGQGAGELFF
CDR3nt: TGTGCCAGCAGCCACACGGGACAGGGTGCCGGGGAGCTGTTTTTT

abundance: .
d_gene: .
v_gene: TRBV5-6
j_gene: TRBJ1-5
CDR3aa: CASRIFRRGVSNQPQHF
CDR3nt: TGTGCCAGCAGGATCTTTCGTAGAGGGGTGAGCAATCAGCCCCAGCATTTT

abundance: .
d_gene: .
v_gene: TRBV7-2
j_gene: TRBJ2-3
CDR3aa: CASSPGQGDTQYF
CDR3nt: TGTGCCAGCAGCCCAGGACAAGGCGATACGCAGTATTTT

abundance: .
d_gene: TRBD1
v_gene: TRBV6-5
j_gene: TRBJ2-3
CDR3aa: CASSLTGASTDTQYF
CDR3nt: TGTGCCAGCAGTTTGACAGGGGCTAGCACAGATACGCAGTATTTT

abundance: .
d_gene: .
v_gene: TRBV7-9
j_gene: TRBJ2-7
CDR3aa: CASSLDTFYEQYF
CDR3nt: TGTGCCAGCAGCTTAGATACGTTCTACGAGCAGTACTTC

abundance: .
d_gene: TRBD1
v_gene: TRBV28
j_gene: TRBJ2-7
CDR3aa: CASSRTRGTGNEQYF
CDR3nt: TGTGCCAGCAGCAGAACGCGCGGGACAGGGAACGAGCAGTACTTC

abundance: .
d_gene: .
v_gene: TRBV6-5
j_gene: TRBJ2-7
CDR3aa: CASSLYGYEQYF
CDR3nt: TGTGCCAGCAGCCTTTATGGGTACGAGCAGTACTTC

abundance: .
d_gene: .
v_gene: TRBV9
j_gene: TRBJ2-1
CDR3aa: CASSGGLNRGEQFF
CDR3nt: TGTGCCAGCAGCGGAGGACTTAACCGGGGTGAGCAGTTCTTC

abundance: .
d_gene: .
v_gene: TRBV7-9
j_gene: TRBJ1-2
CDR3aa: CASSSGLQNYGYTF
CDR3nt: TGTGCCAGCAGCTCCGGACTGCAGAACTATGGCTACACCTTC

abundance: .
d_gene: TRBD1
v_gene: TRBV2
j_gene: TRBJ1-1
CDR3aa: CASSPQGRDTEAFF
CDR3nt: TGTGCCAGCAGTCCACAGGGGAGAGACACTGAAGCTTTCTTT

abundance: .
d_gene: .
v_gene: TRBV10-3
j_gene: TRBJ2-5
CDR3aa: CAISESGGGETQYF
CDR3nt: TGTGCCATCAGTGAGTCGGGAGGCGGAGAGACCCAGTACTTC

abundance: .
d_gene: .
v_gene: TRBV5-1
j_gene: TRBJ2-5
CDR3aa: CASSVDRMETQYF
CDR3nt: TGCGCCAGCAGCGTTGACAGGATGGAGACCCAGTACTTC

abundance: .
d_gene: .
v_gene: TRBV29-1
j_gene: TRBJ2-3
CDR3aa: CSVEAPVRGSTDTQYF
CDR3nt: TGCAGCGTTGAAGCCCCAGTTCGGGGTAGCACAGATACGCAGTATTTT

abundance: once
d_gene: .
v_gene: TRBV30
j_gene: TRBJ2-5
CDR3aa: CAWSVGTQETQYF
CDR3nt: TGTGCCTGGAGTGTAGGGACCCAAGAGACCCAGTACTTC

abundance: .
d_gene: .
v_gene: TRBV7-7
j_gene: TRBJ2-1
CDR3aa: CASSSIPVPRLNEQFF
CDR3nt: TGTGCTAGCAGCTCAATACCCGTACCTCGGTTGAATGAGCAGTTCTTC

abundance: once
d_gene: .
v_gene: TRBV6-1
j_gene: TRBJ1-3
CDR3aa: CASSDRGFAGNTIYF
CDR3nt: TGTGCCAGCAGTGATAGGGGGTTTGCTGGAAACACCATATATTTT

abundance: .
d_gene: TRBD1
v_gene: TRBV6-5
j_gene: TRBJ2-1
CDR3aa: CASRRQGLSYNEQFF
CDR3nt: TGTGCCAGCAGGCGACAGGGCCTCTCCTACAATGAGCAGTTCTTC

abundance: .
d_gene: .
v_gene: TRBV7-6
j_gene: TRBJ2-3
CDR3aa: CASSLPGGDTQYF
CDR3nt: TGTGCCAGCAGCTTACCTGGGGGGGATACGCAGTATTTT

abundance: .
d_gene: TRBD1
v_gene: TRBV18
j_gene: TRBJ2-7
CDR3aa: CASSPPSQGAANEQYF
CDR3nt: TGTGCCAGCTCACCACCGTCACAGGGGGCCGCGAACGAGCAGTACTTC

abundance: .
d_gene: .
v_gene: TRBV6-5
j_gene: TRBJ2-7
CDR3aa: CASSYSWDITSYEQYF
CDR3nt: TGTGCCAGCAGTTACTCTTGGGACATCACCTCCTACGAGCAGTACTTC

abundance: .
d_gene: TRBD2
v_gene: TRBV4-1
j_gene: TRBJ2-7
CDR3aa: CASSQDTSGSYYEQYF
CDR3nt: TGCGCCAGCAGCCAAGATACCAGCGGGAGTTACTACGAGCAGTACTTC

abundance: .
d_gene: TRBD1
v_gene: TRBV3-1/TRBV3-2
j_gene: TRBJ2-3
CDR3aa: CASSRGQGLAGVSTDTQYF
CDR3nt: TGTGCCAGCAGCCGAGGACAGGGGCTCGCGGGAGTCAGCACAGATACGCAGTATTTT

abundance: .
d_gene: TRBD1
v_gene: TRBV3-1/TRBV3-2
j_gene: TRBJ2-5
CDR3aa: CASSPRDRGQETQYF
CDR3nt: TGTGCCAGCAGCCCCCGGGACAGGGGTCAAGAGACCCAGTACTTC

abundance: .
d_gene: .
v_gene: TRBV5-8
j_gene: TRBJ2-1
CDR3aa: CATAAYNEQFF
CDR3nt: TGTGCCACCGCGGCCTACAATGAGCAGTTCTTC

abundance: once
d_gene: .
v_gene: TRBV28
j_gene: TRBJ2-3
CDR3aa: CASRGKSGTDTQYF
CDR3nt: TGTGCCAGCAGGGGAAAAAGCGGCACAGATACGCAGTATTTT

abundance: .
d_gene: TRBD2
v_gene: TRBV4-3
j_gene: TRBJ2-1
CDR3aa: CASSPYVAGGLNEQFF
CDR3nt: TGCGCCAGCAGTCCCTACGTAGCGGGAGGCCTCAATGAGCAGTTCTTC

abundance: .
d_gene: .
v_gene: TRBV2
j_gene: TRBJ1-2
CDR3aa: CASSDYGSNLGVYTF
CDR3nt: TGTGCCAGCAGTGATTATGGGTCGAACTTGGGGGTCTACACCTTC

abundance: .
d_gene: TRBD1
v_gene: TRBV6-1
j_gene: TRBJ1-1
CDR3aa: CASSEGQKDTEAFF
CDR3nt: TGTGCCAGCAGTGAGGGACAGAAGGACACTGAAGCTTTCTTT

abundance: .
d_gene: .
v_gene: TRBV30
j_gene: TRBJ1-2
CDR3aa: CAWSTLVGTTSYGYTF
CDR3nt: TGTGCCTGGAGTACTTTGGTAGGGACAACAAGTTATGGCTACACCTTC

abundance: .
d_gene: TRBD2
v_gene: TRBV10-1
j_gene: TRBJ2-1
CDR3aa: CASNQAGVVYNEQFF
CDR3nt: TGCGCCAGCAACCAAGCGGGAGTGGTCTACAATGAGCAGTTCTTC

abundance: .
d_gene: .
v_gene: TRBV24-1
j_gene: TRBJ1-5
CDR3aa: CAVSEAWDQPQHF
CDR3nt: TGTGCCGTCAGTGAGGCGTGGGATCAGCCCCAGCATTTT

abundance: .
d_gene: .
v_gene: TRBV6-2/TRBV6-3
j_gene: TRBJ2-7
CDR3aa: CASSYGPVQYF
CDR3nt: TGTGCCAGCAGTTACGGGCCAGTACAGTACTTC

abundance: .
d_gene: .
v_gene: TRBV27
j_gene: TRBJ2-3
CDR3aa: CASSLAGLPDTQYF
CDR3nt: TGTGCCAGCAGTTTAGCGGGATTGCCAGATACGCAGTATTTT